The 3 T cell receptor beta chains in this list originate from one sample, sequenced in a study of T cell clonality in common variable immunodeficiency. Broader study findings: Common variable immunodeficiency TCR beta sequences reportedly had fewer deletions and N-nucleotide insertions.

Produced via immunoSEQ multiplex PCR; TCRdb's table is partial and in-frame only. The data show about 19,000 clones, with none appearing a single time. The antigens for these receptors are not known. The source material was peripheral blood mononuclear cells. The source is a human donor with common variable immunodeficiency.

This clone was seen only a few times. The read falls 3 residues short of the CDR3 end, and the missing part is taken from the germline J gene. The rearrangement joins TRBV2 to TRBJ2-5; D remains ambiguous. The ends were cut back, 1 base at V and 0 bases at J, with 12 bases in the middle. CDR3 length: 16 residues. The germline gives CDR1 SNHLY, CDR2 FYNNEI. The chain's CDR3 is CASSEGQTKYQETQYF. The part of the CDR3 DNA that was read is TGTGCCAGCAGTGAAGGACAAACAAAGTACCAAGAGACC.

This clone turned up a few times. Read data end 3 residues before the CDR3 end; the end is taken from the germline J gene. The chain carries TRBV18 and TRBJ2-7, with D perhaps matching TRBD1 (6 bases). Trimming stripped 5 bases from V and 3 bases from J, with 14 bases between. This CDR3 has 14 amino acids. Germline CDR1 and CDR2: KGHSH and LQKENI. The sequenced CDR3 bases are TGTGCCAGCTCATTTGAGAGACAGGTCTACGAG. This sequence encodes CASSFERQVYE. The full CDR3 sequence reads CASSFERQVYEQYF.

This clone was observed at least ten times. CDR3 protein: CASSFQRNYGYTF. Incomplete CDR3 DNA: TGTGCCAGCAGCTTTCAGCGAAACTATGGC. This chain links TRBV5-4 with TRBJ1-2; D unclear. The CDR3 end is not reached by the read, which stops 3 residues before it; the germline J gene fills it in. V dropped 2 bases and J dropped 2 bases, with 7 bases sitting between them. Germline V CDR1 and CDR2: SGHNT, YYREEE (reference sequence). The CDR3 is 13 amino acids.